The 32 T cell receptor beta chains presented below share a single source sample, sequenced in a study of T-cell reconstitution after alpha-beta-depleted transplantation in children. TCRbeta library construction was performed incorporating unique molecular identifiers. TCRdb independently ran MiXCR on the PCR reads; one entry per CDR3 protein. The data show about a million distinct CDR3 sequences, about 29% seen once. Sequences were derived from PBMCs, mostly from graft donor cells, sampled 360 days after TCRalphabeta/CD19-depleted stem cell transplant. These receptor sequences come from a boy less than two years old who had a stem cell transplant for SCID, so the T cells may come from the graft donor.

The gene calls are TRBV12-3 or TRBV12-4 and TRBJ1-5, with D tentatively TRBD1 (6 bases). The CDR3 extends over 15 amino acids. Deletions cut 2 bases from V and 4 bases from J, with 12 bases between. The CDR3 nucleotides read TGTGCCAGCAGTTTAACACAGGGTTCTAATCAGCCCCAGCATTTT. Protein: CASSLTQGSNQPQHF.

In its sample, this clonotype was seen many times. The V gene is TRBV29-1, the J gene TRBJ2-2, with D hard to call. V was cut by 6 bases and J by 3 bases, with 11 bases left in between. The CDR3 totals 13 residues. Per the germline V gene, CDR1 is SQVTM and CDR2 is ANQGSEA. CDR3 region: CSVRQRDTGELFF. The DNA of the CDR3 is TGCAGCGTCAGGCAGAGAGACACCGGGGAGCTGTTTTTT.

This clonotype turned up a few times. This chain uses TRBV4-1 with TRBJ2-7, with 8 bases aligning to TRBD1. The CDR3 loop spans 15 amino acids. Germline lookup yields CDR1 MGHRA and CDR2 YSYEKL. V was clipped by 5 bases and J by 3 bases; unmatched bases: 9. CDR3 sequence reads: CASSGIGTGHYEQYF. In DNA, the CDR3 is TGCGCCAGCAGCGGAATCGGGACAGGACACTACGAGCAGTACTTC.

The rearrangement uses TRBV5-5 and TRBJ2-7, with D maybe TRBD1 (6 bases). V was clipped by 3 bases and J by 4 bases, with 14 bases between them. Germline values: CDR1 SGHKS, CDR2 YYEKEE (reference sequence). This CDR3 contains 14 residues. Here the CDR3 reads CASSYRTDLYEQYF. The CDR3 DNA sequence: TGTGCCAGCAGCTATAGGACAGACCTTTACGAGCAGTACTTC.

This chain connects TRBV10-3 to TRBJ2-7, with no clear D. This CDR3 has 11 residues. Trimming cost V 4 bases and J 2 bases, with 3 bases left between them. Germline values: CDR1 ENHRY, CDR2 SYGVKD. The CDR3 spells CAISGAYEQYF. CDR3 coding DNA: TGTGCCATCAGTGGGGCCTACGAGCAGTACTTC.

This clonotype was counted between two and nine times. V and J are TRBV29-1 and TRBJ2-3; TRBD1 is a possible D gene (6 bases). From germline, CDR1 is SQVTM and CDR2 ANQGSEA. V lost 4 bases and J lost 2, with 13 bases in between. This CDR3 is built from 14 residues. CDR3 sequence: CSVAWTVATDTQYF. DNA of the CDR3: TGCAGCGTTGCTTGGACAGTAGCCACAGATACGCAGTATTTT.

This sequence joins TRBV12-3 or TRBV12-4 and TRBJ2-5; TRBD2 matches at 8 bases. CDR3 length equals 13 residues. The J segment lost 4 bases and the V segment lost 6 bases, leaving 4 bases of the junction unmatched. The chain's CDR3 is CASSGGAPETQYF. The CDR3, as DNA: TGTGCCAGCAGCGGGGGGGCCCCAGAGACCCAGTACTTC.

This clonotype showed up just a few times. V gene TRBV9 combines with J gene TRBJ1-2; no clear D. The CDR3 is 15 residues long. V lost 0 bases and J 5 bases, leaving 14 bases between the germline ends. Germline V gene data show CDR1 as SGDLS and CDR2 as YYNGEE. CDR3 bases: TGTGCCAGCAGCGTAGGGGCAGGCAGTTCATATGGCTACACCTTC. Translating gives CASSVGAGSSYGYTF.

This clonotype was observed a few times. The CDR3: CASSPRRGQGQETQYF. CDR3 in DNA: TGTGCCAGCAGCCCGCGCCGTGGACAGGGCCAAGAGACCCAGTACTTC. This chain connects TRBV5-5 to TRBJ2-5; TRBD1 aligns across 8 bases. V was pared by 4 bases and J by 1 base, with 9 bases of the junction left unmatched. Germline V gene sequence: CDR1 SGHKS, CDR2 YYEKEE (reference sequence). The CDR3 loop spans 16 amino acids.

V usage is TRBV12-3 or TRBV12-4 and J usage is TRBJ2-1; D might be TRBD1 or TRBD2, each matching 6 bases. V lost 2 bases and J lost 4, with 12 bases in between. The CDR3 length is 15 residues. The CDR3 sequence: CASSLRGDLYNEQFF. The CDR3 bases are TGTGCCAGCAGTTTAAGGGGGGACCTATACAATGAGCAGTTCTTC.

This clonotype has only a few counts. The gene calls are TRBV5-4 and TRBJ2-3; 9 positions match TRBD1. With V trimmed by 6 bases and J by 0 bases, 5 bases remained unmatched. CDR3 length: 15 residues. Germline CDR1 SGHNT, CDR2 YYREEE (reference sequence). The CDR3 here is CASMIQGASTDTQYF. The CDR3 DNA follows: TGTGCCAGCATGATACAGGGGGCGAGCACAGATACGCAGTATTTT.

This clonotype was observed a few times. The chain combines TRBV6-2 or TRBV6-3 with TRBJ2-1; 11 nucleotides align to TRBD2. This CDR3 spans 17 amino acids. Germline V gene sequence: CDR1 MNHEY, CDR2 SVGEGT. Trimming at V came to 2 bases and at J to 4 bases, leaving 7 bases not matched to a gene. CDR3 sequence (DNA): TGTGCCAGCAGTTACGCCATCACTAGCGGGGGTTACAATGAGCAGTTCTTC. It specifies CASSYAITSGGYNEQFF.

In nucleotides, the CDR3 is TGTGCCAGCACCCACCGGGTAGCGGGGGTTCCGAGCTCCTACAATGAGCAGTTCTTC. Translated: CASTHRVAGVPSSYNEQFF. This chain connects TRBV3-1 to TRBJ2-1; 9 nucleotides agree with TRBD2. The CDR3 runs 19 residues. Trimming took 7 bases from V and 0 from J; bases not matched to a gene: 16. From germline, CDR1 is LGHDT and CDR2 YNNKEL (reference sequence).

The chain carries TRBV29-1 and TRBJ2-5; the D gene is possibly TRBD1 (6 bases). CDR3 size: 13 residues. The V and J ends lost 4 bases and 5 bases respectively, with 14 bases between them. Germline V lookup: CDR1 SQVTM, CDR2 ANQGSEA. The DNA of the CDR3 is TGCAGCGTTGTAGGTACAGGGTGGGAGACCCAGTACTTC. This sequence encodes CSVVGTGWETQYF.

J is TRBJ2-1 and V is TRBV7-2, with a weak D call TRBD1 (6 bases). This CDR3 comprises 13 residues. The V end lost 5 bases, the J end lost 7 bases, and 12 bases lay between the germline ends. CDR1 and CDR2 from the germline V gene are SGHTA and FQGNSA. Here the CDR3 reads CASSVQGKNEQFF. The CDR3 DNA is TGTGCCAGCAGCGTACAGGGTAAGAATGAGCAGTTCTTC.

The V and J genes are TRBV20-1 and TRBJ2-2, with 7 bases that match TRBD1. The CDR3 is made up of 13 amino acids. CDR1 is DFQATT and CDR2 is SNEGSKA in the germline V gene (reference sequence). V trimming: 6 bases; J trimming: 3 bases; junction bases outside the gene matches: 4. Written as DNA, the CDR3 is TGCAGTGCGGACAGGTGGGACACCGGGGAGCTGTTTTTT. Its translation: CSADRWDTGELFF.

The V and J genes are TRBV20-1 and TRBJ2-5; TRBD2 aligns across 8 bases. The CDR3 covers 16 residues. V shed 0 bases and J 2 bases; nucleotides not matched to a gene: 8. Germline values: CDR1 DFQATT, CDR2 SNEGSKA (reference sequence). The CDR3: CSARDLAGGVQETQYF. The CDR3 region has the DNA TGCAGTGCTAGAGATTTGGCGGGGGGTGTACAAGAGACCCAGTACTTC.

This clonotype was seen more than once but under ten times. The rearrangement links TRBV15 to TRBJ2-3, with 7 bases fitting TRBD2. Unmatched junction bases numbered 3, after V lost 0 bases and J lost 0 bases. This CDR3 region has 16 residues. The germline V gene has CDR1 LNHNV and CDR2 YYDKDF (reference sequence). This CDR3 is CATSRERDYSTDTQYF. The CDR3 coding sequence is TGTGCCACCAGCAGAGAACGGGACTATAGCACAGATACGCAGTATTTT.

The chain is built from TRBV5-6 and TRBJ1-2; TRBD1 is a possible D gene (5 bases). Trimming removed 1 base from V and 0 bases from J, with 16 bases in between. The germline V gene has CDR1 SGHDT and CDR2 YYEEEE. The CDR3 length is 17 residues. CDR3 amino acids: CASSLFSAGTSNYGYTF. The CDR3 DNA follows: TGTGCCAGCAGCTTGTTTTCGGCCGGGACTTCTAACTATGGCTACACCTTC. The variable domain in full, with the rest retrieved from reference TRBV5-6 and TRBJ1-2, is DAGVTQSPTHLIKTRGQQVTLRCSPKSGHDTVSWYQQALGQGPQFIFQYYEEEERQRGNFPDRFSGHQFPNYSSELNVNALLLGDSALYLCASSLFSAGTSNYGYTFGSGTRLTVV.

This clonotype was seen a few times. The J gene is TRBJ2-2, the V gene TRBV12-3 or TRBV12-4; no clear D. Trimming cost V 2 bases and J 2 bases, with 12 bases left between them. The CDR3 extends over 16 amino acids. Here the CDR3 reads CASSLWAETNTGELFF. DNA for the CDR3: TGTGCCAGCAGTTTATGGGCGGAAACTAACACCGGGGAGCTGTTTTTT.

This clonotype was found many times. The rearrangement uses TRBV12-3 or TRBV12-4 and TRBJ2-5, with TRBD1 matching 8 bases. V gave up 5 bases and J gave up 3 bases; unmatched junction bases: 2. This CDR3 contains 13 residues. The chain's CDR3 is CASSIQGEETQYF. DNA of the CDR3: TGTGCCAGCAGTATACAGGGGGAAGAGACCCAGTACTTC.

The chain links TRBV20-1 to TRBJ2-7; D gene unclear. V was trimmed by 1 base and J by 3 bases, leaving 10 bases between them. The CDR3 is 13 residues long. Germline CDR1 and CDR2: DFQATT and SNEGSKA (reference sequence). The CDR3 nucleotides read TGCAGTGCTAGAGGCCCTAGAGGCTACGAGCAGTACTTC. Its protein is CSARGPRGYEQYF.

The V call is TRBV5-1, the J call TRBJ2-1; 9 positions match TRBD2. Unmatched junction bases numbered 7, after V lost 4 bases and J lost 8 bases. The germline V gene encodes CDR1 SGHRS and CDR2 YFSETQ. This CDR3 has 14 residues. In DNA form, the CDR3 reads TGCGCCAGCAGCCTAGCGGGGAGGAATGATGAGCAGTTCTTC. It yields the protein CASSLAGRNDEQFF.

This chain connects TRBV5-1 to TRBJ2-1, with 12 bases fitting TRBD2. The CDR3 covers 15 residues. From germline, CDR1 is SGHRS and CDR2 YFSETQ. The V gene end was trimmed by 4 bases and the J gene end by 6 bases; junction bases not matched to a gene: 5. The CDR3 region has the DNA TGCGCCAGCAGCGGCCGGACTAGCGGGGTCAATGAGCAGTTCTTC. This encodes CASSGRTSGVNEQFF.

V usage is TRBV28 and J usage is TRBJ2-5, with 7 bases aligning to TRBD2. V lost 6 bases, J lost 4 bases, and 5 bases stayed unmatched. The CDR3 covers 13 residues. Germline V gives CDR1 MDHEN, CDR2 SYDVKM. CDR3 residues: CASRGGGLETQYF. The CDR3 DNA sequence: TGTGCCAGCAGGGGGGGGGGACTAGAGACCCAGTACTTC.

A few counts support this clonotype. The chain recombines TRBV7-9 with TRBJ2-5; 10 bases align to TRBD1. Trimming at V came to 7 bases and at J to 0 bases, leaving 5 bases not matched to a gene. Germline CDR1 SEHNR, CDR2 FQNEAQ (reference sequence). The CDR3 sequence is 15 residues long. In DNA form, the CDR3 reads TGTGCCAGCACCGAGGGACAGGGGTACCAAGAGACCCAGTACTTC. It encodes CASTEGQGYQETQYF. Together with reference TRBV7-9 and TRBJ2-5, the CDR3 gives the full variable domain: DTGVSQNPRHKITKRGQNVTFRCDPISEHNRLYWYRQTLGQGPEFLTYFQNEAQLEKSRLLSDRFSAERPKGSFSTLEIQRTEQGDSAMYLCASTEGQGYQETQYFGPGTRLLVL.

In its sample, this clonotype was seen a few times. This chain joins TRBV5-1 and TRBJ2-7, with TRBD2 identical over 14 bases. V lost 3 bases and J lost 5; bases outside the gene matches: 16. CDR3 length: 19 amino acids. Germline loops: CDR1 SGHRS, CDR2 YFSETQ. CDR3 in DNA: TGCGCCAGCAGCTGGCCGCGACTAGCGGGGGGGCCAACGGAGAACGAGCAGTACTTC. This encodes CASSWPRLAGGPTENEQYF. Together with reference TRBV5-1 and TRBJ2-7, the CDR3 gives the full variable domain: KAGVTQTPRYLIKTRGQQVTLSCSPISGHRSVSWYQQTPGQGLQFLFEYFSETQRNKGNFPGRFSGRQFSNSRSEMNVSTLELGDSALYLCASSWPRLAGGPTENEQYFGPGTRLTVT.

The V gene is TRBV20-1, the J gene TRBJ2-5, with TRBD2 identical over 8 bases. Per the germline V gene, CDR1 is DFQATT and CDR2 is SNEGSKA (reference sequence). This CDR3 is 15 amino acids long. After removal of 6 bases from V and 2 bases from J, the junction contained 11 bases not matched to a gene. The CDR3 region is CSARSPGGRQETQYF. DNA of the CDR3: TGCAGTGCCCGTAGTCCGGGGGGGCGACAAGAGACCCAGTACTTC.

The chain joins TRBV9 to TRBJ1-5, with no clear D. Trimming removed 5 bases at V and 0 bases at J, with 9 bases between. Germline assignment: CDR1 SGDLS and CDR2 YYNGEE. The CDR3 contains 14 residues. In nucleotides, the CDR3 is TGTGCCAGCAGTGCAGACGTTAGCAATCAGCCCCAGCATTTT. Its protein is CASSADVSNQPQHF.

J is TRBJ2-4 and V is TRBV5-1; 9 bases fit TRBD1. J gave up 5 bases and V 1 base, and 7 bases lay outside the gene matches. The CDR3 spans 16 residues. The germline V gene has CDR1 SGHRS and CDR2 YFSETQ. The CDR3 loop is CASSLPRTGDQNIQYF. The CDR3, as DNA: TGCGCCAGCAGCTTGCCCCGGACAGGGGACCAAAACATTCAGTACTTC.

This clonotype was recorded a few times. The chain joins TRBV24-1 to TRBJ2-1; TRBD1 might be the D (6 bases). Germline V gene data show CDR1 as KGHDR and CDR2 as SFDVKD. V was shortened by 8 bases and J by 4 bases, with 14 bases between the two germline ends. This CDR3 has 14 residues. The CDR3 loop is CATKVQGCYNEQFF. CDR3 nucleotides: TGTGCCACCAAGGTACAGGGCTGTTACAATGAGCAGTTCTTC.

V gene TRBV12-3 or TRBV12-4 combines with J gene TRBJ2-5; D is possibly TRBD1 or TRBD2 (5 bases each). This CDR3 spans 15 amino acids. V lost 6 bases to trimming and J lost 5 bases, with 19 bases between them. CDR3 sequence (DNA): TGTGCCAGCAGCCTTCGGGGCCGTGGTAGGGAGACCCAGTACTTC. It is translated as CASSLRGRGRETQYF.